This T cell receptor (beta chain) was captured in a study of blood T cells in healthy people across ages. Study as a whole: For every two T cells, template switching captured about one barcoded beta molecule. Findings and limits, study-wide: The recorded TCR beta diversity per million T cells decreased in a roughly linear manner with age. Donors of long life had a larger count of naive CD4+ cells and greater diversity than aged donors.

This clonotype showed up just once. Its antigen is currently unknown. Then a second PCR, running roughly 7 to 11 cycles, was carried out with a sample-barcoded 5' primer and a J-beta primer mix. In TCRdb, the 5' RACE reads were re-called with MiXCR into one record per CDR3 protein. The sample has 1.6 million or so distinct CDR3 sequences; about 35% are singletons. Per sample, at least 5 micrograms of total RNA were extracted. The V end was cut by 2 bases, the J end by 7 bases, with 25 bases between. This CDR3 region has 18 residues. From germline, CDR1 is SGDLS and CDR2 YYNGEE. The sequenced material came from blood. The source of this sequence is a woman younger than 45 in good health. The chain employs TRBV9 and TRBJ2-1; D is perhaps TRBD2 (6 bases). The CDR3 sequence is CASSVVKVPGEEGNEQFF. CDR3 coding DNA: TGTGCCAGCAGCGTCGTAAAGGTCCCGGGAGAGGAAGGGAATGAGCAGTTCTTC.